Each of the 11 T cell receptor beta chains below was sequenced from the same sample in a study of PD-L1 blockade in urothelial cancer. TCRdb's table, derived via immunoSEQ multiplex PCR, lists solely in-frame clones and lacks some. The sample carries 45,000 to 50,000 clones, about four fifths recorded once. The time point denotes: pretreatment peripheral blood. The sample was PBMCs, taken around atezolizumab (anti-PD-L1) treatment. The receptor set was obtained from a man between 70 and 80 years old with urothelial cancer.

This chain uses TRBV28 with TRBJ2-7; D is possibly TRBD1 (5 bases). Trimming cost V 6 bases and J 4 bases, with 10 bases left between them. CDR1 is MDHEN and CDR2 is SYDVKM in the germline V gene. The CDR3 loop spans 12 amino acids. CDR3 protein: CASRQGGYEQYF. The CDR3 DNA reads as TGTGCCAGCAGGCAGGGTGGATACGAGCAGTACTTC.

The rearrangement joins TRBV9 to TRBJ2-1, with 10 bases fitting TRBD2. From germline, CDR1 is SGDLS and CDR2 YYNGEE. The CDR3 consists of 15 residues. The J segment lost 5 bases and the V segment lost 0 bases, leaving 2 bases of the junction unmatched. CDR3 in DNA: TGTGCCAGCAGCGTAGTTCTAGCGGGAGACAATGAGCAGTTCTTC. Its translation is CASSVVLAGDNEQFF.

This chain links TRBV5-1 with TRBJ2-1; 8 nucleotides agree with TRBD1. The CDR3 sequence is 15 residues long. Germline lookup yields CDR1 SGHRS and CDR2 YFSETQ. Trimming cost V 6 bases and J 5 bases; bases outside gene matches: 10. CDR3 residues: CASKPSGGANNEQFF. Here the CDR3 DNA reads TGCGCCAGCAAACCTTCAGGGGGCGCGAACAATGAGCAGTTCTTC.

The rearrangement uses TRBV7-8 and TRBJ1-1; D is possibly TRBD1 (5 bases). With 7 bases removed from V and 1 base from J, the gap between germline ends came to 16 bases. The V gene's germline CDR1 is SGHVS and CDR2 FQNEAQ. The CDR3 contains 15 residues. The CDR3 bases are TGTGCCAGCACCCCTCCGGGACTCAGGAACACTGAAGCTTTCTTT. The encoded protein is CASTPPGLRNTEAFF.

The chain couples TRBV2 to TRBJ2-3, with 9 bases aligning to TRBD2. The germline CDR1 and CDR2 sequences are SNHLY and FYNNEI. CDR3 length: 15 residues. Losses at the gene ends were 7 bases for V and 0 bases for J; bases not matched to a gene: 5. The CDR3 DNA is TGTGCCAGCACCGAGGCGGGAGGGAGCACAGATACGCAGTATTTT. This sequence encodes CASTEAGGSTDTQYF. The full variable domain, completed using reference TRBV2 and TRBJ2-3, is EPEVTQTPSHQVTQMGQEVILRCVPISNHLYFYWYRQILGQKVEFLVSFYNNEISEKSEIFDDQFSVERPDGSNFTLKIRSTKLEDSAMYFCASTEAGGSTDTQYFGPGTRLTVL.

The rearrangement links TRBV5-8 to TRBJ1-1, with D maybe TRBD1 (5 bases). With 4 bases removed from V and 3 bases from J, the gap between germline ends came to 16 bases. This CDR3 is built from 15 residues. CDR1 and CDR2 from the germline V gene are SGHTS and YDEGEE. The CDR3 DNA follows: TGTGCCAGCAGCCGATCCGAGACAGTAGACACTGAAGCTTTCTTT. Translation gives CASSRSETVDTEAFF.

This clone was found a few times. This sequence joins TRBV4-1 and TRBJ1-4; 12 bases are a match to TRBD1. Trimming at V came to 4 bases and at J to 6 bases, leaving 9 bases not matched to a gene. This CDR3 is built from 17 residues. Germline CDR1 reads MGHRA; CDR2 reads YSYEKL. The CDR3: CASSPPLGDRGHEKLFF. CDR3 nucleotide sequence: TGCGCCAGCAGCCCCCCCTTAGGGGACAGGGGGCATGAAAAACTGTTTTTT.

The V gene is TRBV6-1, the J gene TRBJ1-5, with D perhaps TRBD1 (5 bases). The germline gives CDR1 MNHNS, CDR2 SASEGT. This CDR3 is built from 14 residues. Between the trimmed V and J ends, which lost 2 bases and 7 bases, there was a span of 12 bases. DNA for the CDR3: TGTGCCAGCAGTGAACCTGGGGGAGGACAGCCCCAGCATTTT. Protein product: CASSEPGGGQPQHF.

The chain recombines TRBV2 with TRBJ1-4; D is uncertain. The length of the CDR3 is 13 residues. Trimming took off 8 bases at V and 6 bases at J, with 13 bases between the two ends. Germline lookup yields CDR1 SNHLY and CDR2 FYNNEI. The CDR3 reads CASDLNGDEKLFF. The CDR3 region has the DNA TGTGCCAGCGATCTGAATGGAGATGAAAAACTGTTTTTT.

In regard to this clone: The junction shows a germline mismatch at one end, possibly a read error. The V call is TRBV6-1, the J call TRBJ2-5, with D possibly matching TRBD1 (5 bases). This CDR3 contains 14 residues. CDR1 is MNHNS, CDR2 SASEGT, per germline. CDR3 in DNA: TGTGCCGGCAGGATAGGGGCCGCCACCGAGACCCAGTACTTC. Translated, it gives CAGRIGAATETQYF.

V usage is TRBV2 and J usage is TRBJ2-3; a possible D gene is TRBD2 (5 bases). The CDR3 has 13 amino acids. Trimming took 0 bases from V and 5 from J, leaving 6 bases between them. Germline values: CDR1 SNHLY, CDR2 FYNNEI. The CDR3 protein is CASSEARGDTQYF. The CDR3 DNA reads TGTGCCAGCAGTGAAGCCCGGGGAGATACGCAGTATTTT.